The 29 T cell receptor beta chains in this list originate from one sample, sequenced in a study of OX40 agonist ivuxolimab in advanced cancers. TCRdb's table, derived via immunoSEQ multiplex PCR, lists solely in-frame clones and lacks some. The table shows roughly 70,000 clones, with roughly four fifths occurring only once. The sequencing here drew on CD4+ or CD8+ T cells sorted from blood, taken in a trial of the OX40 agonist ivuxolimab. The receptors originated from an adult with an advanced solid tumor such as melanoma, head and neck, liver or kidney cancer.

This sequence joins TRBV28 and TRBJ2-7; 9 positions match TRBD1. The CDR3 has 15 amino acids. J was trimmed by 7 bases and V by 5 bases; bases with no gene match: 12. CDR1 and CDR2 (germline): MDHEN, SYDVKM. The chain's CDR3 is CASSRPGTGLREQYF. Here the CDR3 DNA reads TGTGCCAGCAGTCGCCCCGGGACAGGGTTGAGGGAGCAGTACTTC.

The chain carries TRBV14 and TRBJ2-7; 8 bases line up with TRBD1. The length of the CDR3 is 14 residues. J was trimmed by 6 bases and V by 3 bases; bases with no gene match: 7. Germline CDR1 is SGHDN and CDR2 is FVKESK. The CDR3 region has the DNA TGTGCCAGCAGCCATAGGGCAGGGGGCGGCGAGCAGTACTTC. Translation gives CASSHRAGGGEQYF.

V is TRBV5-4 and J is TRBJ2-1, with D perhaps matching TRBD1 (5 bases). Trimming cost V 4 bases and J 6 bases, with 17 bases left between them. Looked up from germline, CDR1 is SGHNT and CDR2 is YYREEE (reference sequence). CDR3 length: 15 amino acids. CDR3 DNA: TGTGCCAGCAGCCAAGGGGAAACATATTTCAATGAGCAGTTCTTC. Translated, it gives CASSQGETYFNEQFF.

This chain connects TRBV6-5 to TRBJ2-7; the match to TRBD2 covers 7 bases. This CDR3 is 16 amino acids long. The germline gives CDR1 MNHEY, CDR2 SVGAGI. V lost 0 bases and J lost 2; bases outside the gene matches: 7. CDR3 region: CASSYSSSGATYEQYF. The CDR3 nucleotides are TGTGCCAGCAGTTACTCGTCCAGCGGGGCGACCTACGAGCAGTACTTC.

The rearrangement joins TRBV29-1 to TRBJ2-7, with TRBD2 as a possible D gene (6 bases). Germline V gene data show CDR1 as SQVTM and CDR2 as ANQGSEA. CDR3 length equals 14 residues. Between the trimmed V and J ends, which lost 6 bases and 6 bases, there was a span of 21 bases. The CDR3 bases are TGCAGCGTCGTCGAGCAGTGGGGGGTGAGCGAGCAGTACTTC. It yields the protein CSVVEQWGVSEQYF.

This chain connects TRBV9 to TRBJ2-7, with D unclear. The CDR3 runs 15 residues. Germline-derived CDR1 and CDR2 are SGDLS and YYNGEE. V was cut by 5 bases and J by 0 bases, with 15 bases left in between. CDR3 amino acids: CASSPGVVSSYEQYF. CDR3 coding DNA: TGTGCCAGCAGTCCTGGGGTTGTTAGCTCCTACGAGCAGTACTTC.

This clone was detected once. The chain employs TRBV5-1 and TRBJ1-2; 8 bases fit TRBD1. V trimming: 5 bases; J trimming: 8 bases; junction bases outside the gene matches: 11. The CDR3 extends over 14 amino acids. From germline, CDR1 is SGHRS and CDR2 YFSETQ. The CDR3 protein is CASRSQGAMGGYTF. The DNA for the CDR3 is TGCGCCAGCAGAAGCCAGGGGGCGATGGGCGGCTACACCTTC.

The gene calls are TRBV6-5 and TRBJ2-7, with D tentatively TRBD1 (6 bases). CDR3 length: 15 amino acids. The germline CDR1 and CDR2 sequences are MNHEY and SVGAGI. Trimming left V 0 bases short and J 3 bases short, with 12 bases between. CDR3 loop: CASSYSDGQLYEQYF. As DNA, the CDR3 is TGTGCCAGCAGTTACTCCGACGGACAGCTCTACGAGCAGTACTTC.

This chain uses TRBV7-2 with TRBJ2-2, with TRBD2 as a possible D gene (5 bases). Germline loops: CDR1 SGHTA, CDR2 FQGNSA. V lost 8 bases, J lost 0 bases, and 10 bases lay in between. CDR3 size: 14 residues. CDR3 sequence reads: CASGRGSNTGELFF. CDR3 sequence (DNA): TGTGCCAGCGGCCGGGGATCGAACACCGGGGAGCTGTTTTTT.

The rearrangement links TRBV2 to TRBJ1-6; D unresolved. The ends were cut back, 2 bases at V and 10 bases at J, with 15 bases in the middle. Germline V gives CDR1 SNHLY, CDR2 FYNNEI. The CDR3 has 15 residues. The CDR3 bases are TGTGCCAGCAGTGAAATGTCCCCTCGGAACTCACCCCTCCACTTT. Its translation is CASSEMSPRNSPLHF. The complete variable domain, with remaining parts taken from reference TRBV2 and TRBJ1-6, reads EPEVTQTPSHQVTQMGQEVILRCVPISNHLYFYWYRQILGQKVEFLVSFYNNEISEKSEIFDDQFSVERPDGSNFTLKIRSTKLEDSAMYFCASSEMSPRNSPLHFGNGTRLTVT.

V is TRBV2 and J is TRBJ2-4, with TRBD1 matching over 7 bases. The CDR3 has 12 amino acids. V gave up 10 bases and J gave up 4 bases; unmatched junction bases: 4. CDR1 SNHLY and CDR2 FYNNEI come from the germline V gene. The chain's CDR3 is CATGTEKNIQYF. CDR3 bases: TGTGCCACCGGGACAGAGAAAAACATTCAGTACTTC.

The sample holds one count of this clone. The chain employs TRBV7-6 and TRBJ2-1; TRBD2 matches at 9 bases. Germline CDR1 and CDR2: SGHVS and FNYEAQ. Trimming at V came to 7 bases and at J to 8 bases, leaving 21 bases not matched to a gene. The CDR3 has 18 residues. The CDR3 protein is CASTPTSGGRAGGDEQFF. CDR3 coding DNA: TGTGCCAGCACCCCCACCAGTGGCGGGAGGGCTGGGGGCGATGAGCAGTTCTTC.

The genes are TRBV15 and TRBJ1-4; 9 bases fit TRBD1. The germline V gene has CDR1 LNHNV and CDR2 YYDKDF (reference sequence). Trimming took 1 base from V and 7 from J; bases not matched to a gene: 7. This CDR3 has 16 amino acids. This CDR3 is CATSRVGTGKSEKLFF. The CDR3 coding sequence is TGTGCCACCAGCAGAGTAGGGACAGGGAAGTCTGAAAAACTGTTTTTT.

The chain is built from TRBV4-3 and TRBJ1-3; 7 bases line up with TRBD1. The V gene end was trimmed by 5 bases and the J gene end by 4 bases; junction bases not matched to a gene: 11. The CDR3 is 16 residues long. In germline, CDR1 is LGHNA, CDR2 YSLEER. Here the CDR3 DNA reads TGCGCCAGCAGCGTCCAAACAGGGGCAAGCGGAAACACCATATATTTT. Translating it yields CASSVQTGASGNTIYF.

This clone was seen only once. This CDR3 reads CASSPSDNRGKNIQYF. The CDR3 DNA reads TGTGCCAGTAGTCCCTCAGACAACAGGGGGAAAAACATTCAGTACTTC. The chain uses TRBV19 and TRBJ2-4; 8 bases are shared with TRBD1. The CDR3 totals 16 residues. Germline V gene sequence: CDR1 LNHDA, CDR2 SQIVND (reference sequence). Germline trimming cut 5 bases from V and 4 bases from J; bases unmatched to any gene: 10. The variable domain in full, with the rest retrieved from reference TRBV19 and TRBJ2-4, is DGGITQSPKYLFRKEGQNVTLSCEQNLNHDAMYWYRQDPGQGLRLIYYSQIVNDFQKGDIAEGYSVSREKKESFPLTVTSAQKNPTAFYLCASSPSDNRGKNIQYFGAGTRLSVL.

CDR3 bases: TGTGCTAGTGGTTTGGGACAAAGATACAATGAGCAGTTCTTC. Protein sequence: CASGLGQRYNEQFF. The chain joins TRBV12-5 to TRBJ2-1; D not resolved. Per germline, CDR1 LGHNT and CDR2 FRNRAP. The CDR3 totals 14 residues. V lost 1 base, J lost 4 bases, and 8 bases lay in between.

This clone has only a few counts. Here the CDR3 DNA reads TGTGCCAGCAGCTTAGAAACTAGTCAATCCAATGAGCAGTTCTTC. Translation: CASSLETSQSNEQFF. This chain links TRBV7-6 with TRBJ2-1, with D possibly being TRBD2 (5 bases). Trimming stripped 1 base from V and 6 bases from J, with 13 bases between. CDR1 and CDR2 from the germline V gene are SGHVS and FNYEAQ. This CDR3 is built from 15 residues.

CDR3 loop: CASSRDRNTEAFF. The CDR3 bases are TGCGCCAGCAGCCGCGACAGAAACACTGAAGCTTTCTTT. The chain combines TRBV4-3 with TRBJ1-1, with a weak D call TRBD1 (5 bases). Germline lookup yields CDR1 LGHNA and CDR2 YSLEER. The germline V and J ends were trimmed by 4 bases and 2 bases, with 8 bases remaining between them. This CDR3 has 13 amino acids.

In regard to this clone: Mismatch with germline at one junction end may stem from a read error. The rearrangement links TRBV7-7 to TRBJ1-5; D uncertain. The germline gives CDR1 SSHAT, CDR2 FNYEAQ (reference sequence). The CDR3 runs to 11 residues. CDR3 in amino acids: CASTLNQPQHF. The CDR3 coding sequence is TGTGCTAGCACCCTCAATCAGCCCCAGCATTTT. Based on the CDR3 plus reference TRBV7-7 and TRBJ1-5, the full variable domain is GAGVSQSPRYKVTKRGQDVTLRCDPISSHATLYWYQQALGQGPEFLTYFNYEAQPDKSGLPSDRFSAERPEGSISTLTIQRTEQRDSAMYRCASTLNQPQHFGDGTRLSIL.

The V and J genes are TRBV25-1 and TRBJ1-4; no clear D gene. CDR3 size: 15 residues. The germline V gene encodes CDR1 MGHDK and CDR2 SYGVNS. Trimming took off 1 base at V and 8 bases at J, with 14 bases between the two ends. CDR3 sequence: CASSEFSGRYEKLFF. The DNA of the CDR3 is TGTGCCAGCAGTGAATTTTCGGGCAGGTACGAAAAACTGTTTTTT.

The chain carries TRBV2 and TRBJ1-4; D uncertain. CDR3 length equals 14 residues. Germline V lookup: CDR1 SNHLY, CDR2 FYNNEI. Between the trimmed V and J ends, which lost 6 bases and 0 bases, there was a span of 8 bases. The CDR3 sequence: CASSLLATNEKLFF. The CDR3 DNA sequence: TGTGCCAGCAGCCTCCTTGCAACTAATGAAAAACTGTTTTTT. The full variable domain, completed using reference TRBV2 and TRBJ1-4, is EPEVTQTPSHQVTQMGQEVILRCVPISNHLYFYWYRQILGQKVEFLVSFYNNEISEKSEIFDDQFSVERPDGSNFTLKIRSTKLEDSAMYFCASSLLATNEKLFFGSGTQLSVL.

V and J are TRBV11-2 and TRBJ2-7, with 10 bases aligning to TRBD1. Trimming took 5 bases from V and 2 from J; bases not matched to a gene: 6. The CDR3 has 15 amino acids. Germline V CDR1 and CDR2: SGHAT, FQNNGV. CDR3 coding DNA: TGTGCCAGCAGCCCCGGACAGGGGGGCGCCTACGAGCAGTACTTC. Amino acid sequence: CASSPGQGGAYEQYF.

The gene calls are TRBV6-1 and TRBJ2-7, with D possibly TRBD1 on 6 matching bases. From germline, CDR1 is MNHNS and CDR2 SASEGT. Trimming pared 5 bases from V and 3 bases from J, leaving 14 bases between. This CDR3 has 14 residues. CDR3 coding DNA: TGTGCCAGCAGTCCCGGGACATATAACTACGAGCAGTACTTC. Amino acids: CASSPGTYNYEQYF.

This clone was detected a few times. The genes are TRBV18 and TRBJ1-2, with D possibly TRBD1 on 5 matching bases. The CDR3 length is 14 residues. V dropped 2 bases and J dropped 4 bases, with 11 bases sitting between them. Germline CDR1 is KGHSH and CDR2 is LQKENI. The CDR3 sequence is CASSPRDGSYGYTF. The DNA for the CDR3 is TGTGCCAGCTCACCAAGGGACGGATCCTATGGCTACACCTTC.

In its sample, this clone was seen a few times. The chain employs TRBV5-3 and TRBJ1-6; D not certain. TRBV5-3 is an open reading frame, and its role is uncertain. The CDR3 is 13 amino acids. V lost 5 bases, J lost 17 bases, and 20 bases lay in between. The CDR3 is CARSSLYLPPIHF. The CDR3 region has the DNA TGTGCCAGAAGTTCTCTATACCTCCCCCCAATCCACTTT.

V is TRBV28 and J is TRBJ2-7, with D maybe TRBD2 (6 bases). V lost 4 bases and J 3 bases, leaving 7 bases between the germline ends. Germline CDR1 MDHEN, CDR2 SYDVKM. This CDR3 region has 12 residues. The CDR3 bases are TGTGCCAGCAGTTCTAGCGTCTACGAGCAGTACTTC. It encodes CASSSSVYEQYF.

This clone appeared a single time. The CDR3 nucleotides are TGTGCCAGCAGTTACGATACAGGGTCTGGAAACACCATATATTTT. It yields the protein CASSYDTGSGNTIYF. The V and J genes are TRBV6-5 and TRBJ1-3, with D possibly being TRBD1 (6 bases). V was clipped by 2 bases and J by 1 base, with 9 bases between them. CDR1 is MNHEY and CDR2 is SVGAGI in the germline V gene. This CDR3 contains 15 residues.

The chain employs TRBV27 and TRBJ2-4; D is undetermined. The CDR3 is 12 amino acids. Germline lookup yields CDR1 MNHEY and CDR2 SMNVEV (reference sequence). CDR3 residues: CDLPAYGNIQYF. CDR3 DNA sequence: TGTGACCTTCCTGCTTACGGTAACATTCAGTACTTC.

This clone was observed a single time. The J gene is TRBJ2-7, the V gene TRBV28, with 15 bases that match TRBD2. With 2 bases clipped from V and 4 bases from J, the junction kept 0 bases outside the gene matches. The germline CDR1 and CDR2 sequences are MDHEN and SYDVKM. The CDR3 sequence is 15 residues long. The chain's CDR3 is CASSLGTSGRYEQYF. DNA of the CDR3: TGTGCCAGCAGTTTAGGGACTAGCGGGAGGTACGAGCAGTACTTC.